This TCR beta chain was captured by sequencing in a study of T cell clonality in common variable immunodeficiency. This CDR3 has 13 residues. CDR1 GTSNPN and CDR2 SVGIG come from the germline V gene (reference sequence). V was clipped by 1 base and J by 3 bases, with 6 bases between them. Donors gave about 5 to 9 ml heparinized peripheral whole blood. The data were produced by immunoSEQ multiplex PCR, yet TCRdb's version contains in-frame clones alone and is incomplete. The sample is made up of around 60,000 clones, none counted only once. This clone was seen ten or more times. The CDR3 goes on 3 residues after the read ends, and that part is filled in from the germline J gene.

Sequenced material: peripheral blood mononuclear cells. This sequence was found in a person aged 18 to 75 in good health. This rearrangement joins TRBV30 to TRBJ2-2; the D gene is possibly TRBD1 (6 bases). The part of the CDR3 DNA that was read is TGTGCCTGGAGTGACAGGGACACCGGGGAG. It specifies CAWSDRDTGE. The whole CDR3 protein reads CAWSDRDTGELFF.